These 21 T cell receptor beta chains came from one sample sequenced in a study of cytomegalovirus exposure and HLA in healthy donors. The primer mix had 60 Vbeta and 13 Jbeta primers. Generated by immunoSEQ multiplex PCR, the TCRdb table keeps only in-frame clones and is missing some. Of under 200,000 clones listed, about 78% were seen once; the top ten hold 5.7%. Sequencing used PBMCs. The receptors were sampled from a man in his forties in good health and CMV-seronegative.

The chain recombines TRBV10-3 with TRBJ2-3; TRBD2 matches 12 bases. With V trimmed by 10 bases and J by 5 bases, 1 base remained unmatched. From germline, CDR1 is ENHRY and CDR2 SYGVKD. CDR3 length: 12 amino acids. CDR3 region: CATLAGGDTQYF. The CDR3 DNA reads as TGTGCCACACTAGCGGGAGGAGATACGCAGTATTTT.

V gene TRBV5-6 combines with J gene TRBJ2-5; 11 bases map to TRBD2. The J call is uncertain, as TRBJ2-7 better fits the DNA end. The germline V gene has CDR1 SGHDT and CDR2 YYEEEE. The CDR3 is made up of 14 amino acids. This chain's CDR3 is CASSLVAGGPEQYF. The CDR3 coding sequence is TGTGCCAGCAGCTTGGTAGCGGGAGGGCCCGAGCAGTACTTC.

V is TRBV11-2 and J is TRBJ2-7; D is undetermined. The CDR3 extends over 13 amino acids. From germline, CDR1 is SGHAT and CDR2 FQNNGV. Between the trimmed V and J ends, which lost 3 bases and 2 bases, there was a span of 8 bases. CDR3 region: CASSFPGTYEQYF. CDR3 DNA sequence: TGTGCCAGCAGCTTCCCGGGTACCTACGAGCAGTACTTC.

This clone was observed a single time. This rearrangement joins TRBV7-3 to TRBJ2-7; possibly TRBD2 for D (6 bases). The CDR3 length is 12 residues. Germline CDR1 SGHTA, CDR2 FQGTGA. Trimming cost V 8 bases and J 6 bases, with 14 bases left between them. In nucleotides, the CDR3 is TGTGCCAGCGGAGGGGCGGGACGCGAGCAGTACTTC. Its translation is CASGGAGREQYF.

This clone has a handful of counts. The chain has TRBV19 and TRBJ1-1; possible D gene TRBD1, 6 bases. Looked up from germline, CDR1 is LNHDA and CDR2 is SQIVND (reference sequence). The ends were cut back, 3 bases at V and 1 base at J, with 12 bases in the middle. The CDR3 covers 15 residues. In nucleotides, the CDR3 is TGTGCCAGTAGTATTAGGGACACCCAGAACACTGAAGCTTTCTTT. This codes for CASSIRDTQNTEAFF.

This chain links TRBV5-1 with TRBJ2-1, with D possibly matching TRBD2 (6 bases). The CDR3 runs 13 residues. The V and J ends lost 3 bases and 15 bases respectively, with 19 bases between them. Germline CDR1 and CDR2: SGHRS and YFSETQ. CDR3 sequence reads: CASSSAGRASRFF. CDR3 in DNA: TGCGCCAGCAGCTCCGCCGGGAGAGCATCGAGGTTCTTC.

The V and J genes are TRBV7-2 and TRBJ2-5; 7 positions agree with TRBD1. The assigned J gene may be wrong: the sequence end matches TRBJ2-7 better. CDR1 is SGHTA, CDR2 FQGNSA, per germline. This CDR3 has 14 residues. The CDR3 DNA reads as TGTGCCAGCAGCGCCCGACAGGGCTCCTACGAGCAGTACTTC. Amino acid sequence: CASSARQGSYEQYF.

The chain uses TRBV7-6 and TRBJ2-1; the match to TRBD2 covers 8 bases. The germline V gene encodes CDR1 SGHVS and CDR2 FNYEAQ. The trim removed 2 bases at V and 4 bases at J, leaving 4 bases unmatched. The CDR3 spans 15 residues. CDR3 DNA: TGTGCCAGCAGCTTAAAGCGGGGGCAGTACAATGAGCAGTTCTTC. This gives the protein CASSLKRGQYNEQFF.

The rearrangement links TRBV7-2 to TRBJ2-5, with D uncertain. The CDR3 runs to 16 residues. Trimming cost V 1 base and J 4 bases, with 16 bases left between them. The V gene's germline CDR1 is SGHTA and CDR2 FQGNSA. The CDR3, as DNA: TGTGCCAGCAGCTTAGGAGGTCCCCGGCTTGGAGAGACCCAGTACTTC. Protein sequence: CASSLGGPRLGETQYF. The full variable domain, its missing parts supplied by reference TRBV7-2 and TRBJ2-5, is GAGVSQSPSNKVTEKGKDVELRCDPISGHTALYWYRQSLGQGLEFLIYFQGNSAPDKSGLPSDRFSAERTGGSVSTLTIQRTQQEDSAVYLCASSLGGPRLGETQYFGPGTRLLVL.

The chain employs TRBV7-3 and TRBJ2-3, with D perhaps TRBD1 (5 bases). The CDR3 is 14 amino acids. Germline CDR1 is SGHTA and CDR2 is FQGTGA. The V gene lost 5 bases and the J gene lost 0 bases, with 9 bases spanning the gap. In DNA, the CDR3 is TGTGCCAGCAGCCTCCGACAGAGCACAGATACGCAGTATTTT. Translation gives CASSLRQSTDTQYF. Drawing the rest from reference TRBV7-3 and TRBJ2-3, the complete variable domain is GAGVSQTPSNKVTEKGKYVELRCDPISGHTALYWYRQSLGQGPEFLIYFQGTGAADDSGLPNDRFFAVRPEGSVSTLKIQRTERGDSAVYLCASSLRQSTDTQYFGPGTRLTVL.

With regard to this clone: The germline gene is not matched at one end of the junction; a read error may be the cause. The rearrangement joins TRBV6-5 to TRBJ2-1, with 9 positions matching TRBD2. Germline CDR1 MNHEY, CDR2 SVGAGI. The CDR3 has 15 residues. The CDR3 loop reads CASRKGLANYNKQFF. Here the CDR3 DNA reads TGTGCCAGCAGGAAGGGACTAGCTAACTACAATAAGCAGTTCTTC.

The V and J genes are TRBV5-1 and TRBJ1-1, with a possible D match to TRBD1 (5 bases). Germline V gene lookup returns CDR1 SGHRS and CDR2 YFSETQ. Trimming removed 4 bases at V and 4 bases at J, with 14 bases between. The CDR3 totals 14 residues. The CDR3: CASSPEEGSTEAFF. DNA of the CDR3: TGCGCCAGCAGCCCCGAGGAGGGGAGCACTGAAGCTTTCTTT.

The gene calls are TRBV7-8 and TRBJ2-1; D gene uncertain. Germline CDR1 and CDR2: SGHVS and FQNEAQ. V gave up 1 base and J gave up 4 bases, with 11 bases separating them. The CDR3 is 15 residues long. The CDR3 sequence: CASSLGPISYNEQFF. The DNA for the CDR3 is TGTGCCAGCAGCTTAGGCCCGATCAGTTACAATGAGCAGTTCTTC.

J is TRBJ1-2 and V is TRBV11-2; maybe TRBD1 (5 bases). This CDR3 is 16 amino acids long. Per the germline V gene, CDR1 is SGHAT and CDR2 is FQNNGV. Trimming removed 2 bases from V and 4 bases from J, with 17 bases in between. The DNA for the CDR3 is TGTGCCAGCAGCTTAACGAGGGGAGGAGGACGCTATGGCTACACCTTC. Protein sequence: CASSLTRGGGRYGYTF.

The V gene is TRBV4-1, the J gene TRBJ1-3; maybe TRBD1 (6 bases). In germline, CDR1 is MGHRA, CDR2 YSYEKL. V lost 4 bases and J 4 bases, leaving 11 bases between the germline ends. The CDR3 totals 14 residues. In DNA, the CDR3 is TGCGCCAGCAGCCCAACAGGGCCCGGAAACACCATATATTTT. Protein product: CASSPTGPGNTIYF.

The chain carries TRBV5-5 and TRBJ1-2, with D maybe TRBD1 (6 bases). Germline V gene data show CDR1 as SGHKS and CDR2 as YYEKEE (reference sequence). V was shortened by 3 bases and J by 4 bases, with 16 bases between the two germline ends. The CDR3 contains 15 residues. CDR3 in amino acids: CASSSVIGGGYGYTF. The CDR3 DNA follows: TGTGCCAGCAGCTCGGTAATAGGGGGGGGCTATGGCTACACCTTC. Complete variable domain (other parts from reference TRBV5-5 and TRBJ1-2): DAGVTQSPTHLIKTRGQQVTLRCSPISGHKSVSWYQQVLGQGPQFIFQYYEKEERGRGNFPDRFSARQFPNYSSELNVNALLLGDSALYLCASSSVIGGGYGYTFGSGTRLTVV.

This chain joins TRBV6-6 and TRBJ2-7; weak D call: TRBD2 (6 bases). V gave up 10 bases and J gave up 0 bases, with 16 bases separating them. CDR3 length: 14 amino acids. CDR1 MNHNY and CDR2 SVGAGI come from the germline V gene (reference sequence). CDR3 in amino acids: CATRLTGVSYEQYF. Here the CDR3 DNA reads TGTGCCACCAGACTAACGGGGGTCTCCTACGAGCAGTACTTC.

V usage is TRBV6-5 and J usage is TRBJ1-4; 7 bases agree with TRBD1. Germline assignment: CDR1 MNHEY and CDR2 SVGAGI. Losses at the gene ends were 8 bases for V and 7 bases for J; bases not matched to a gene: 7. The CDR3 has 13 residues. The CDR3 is CASGGRGAEKLFF. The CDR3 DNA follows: TGTGCCAGCGGAGGCAGGGGGGCTGAAAAACTGTTTTTT.

The CDR3 nucleotides are TGTGCCAGCAGTTACCGCTTTCAGGGAGGGGATCAGCCCCAGCATTTT. Translated, it gives CASSYRFQGGDQPQHF. The V call is TRBV6-6, the J call TRBJ1-5; the D gene is possibly TRBD1 (5 bases). V shed 2 bases and J shed 5 bases, with 16 bases lying between them. This CDR3 is built from 16 residues. Germline V CDR1 and CDR2: MNHNY, SVGAGI (reference sequence).

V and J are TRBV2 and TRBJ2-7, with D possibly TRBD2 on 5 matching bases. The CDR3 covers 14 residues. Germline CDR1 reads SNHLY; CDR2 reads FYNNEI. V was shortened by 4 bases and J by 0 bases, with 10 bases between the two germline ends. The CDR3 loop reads CASSGIRGSYEQYF. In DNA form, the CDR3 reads TGTGCCAGCAGTGGGATCCGGGGCTCCTACGAGCAGTACTTC.

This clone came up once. The CDR3 bases are TGTGCCAGCAGTGAACAGGGTTGGAGCAATCAGCCCCAGCATTTT. Translating gives CASSEQGWSNQPQHF. The chain is built from TRBV2 and TRBJ1-5; a weak D match, TRBD1 (5 bases). Trimming shortened V by 2 bases and J by 1 base, and 9 bases separated the two germline ends. This CDR3 has 15 amino acids. CDR1 is SNHLY and CDR2 is FYNNEI in the germline V gene.